The 2 T cell receptor beta chains below were found in one sample sequenced in a study of beta chain features in type 1 diabetes. Sequenced material consisted of expressed TCRB transcripts (all of the isolated RNA was reverse transcribed). Data came from immunoSEQ multiplex PCR; TCRdb stores just in-frame clones and leaves some out. The table includes under 900,000 clones, about a sixth detected once. Sequencing was done on a sample of naive CD4+ T cells from blood. The receptor set was obtained from a woman between 18 and 29 years old in good health.

The chain combines TRBV2 with TRBJ2-1; D gene ambiguous. CDR1 and CDR2 (germline): SNHLY, FYNNEI. This CDR3 has 14 amino acids. The germline V and J ends were trimmed by 7 bases and 6 bases, with 16 bases remaining between them. The CDR3 nucleotides are TGTGCCAGCAAATTTGGCGGTTTGGTCAATGAGCAGTTCTTC. Translated, it gives CASKFGGLVNEQFF.

The sample holds a few counts of this clone. The genes are TRBV14 and TRBJ2-5, with D perhaps matching TRBD2 (5 bases). This CDR3 has 13 residues. The V gene lost 2 bases and the J gene lost 2 bases, with 6 bases spanning the gap. Germline V gene sequence: CDR1 SGHDN, CDR2 FVKESK. CDR3 DNA: TGTGCCAGCAGCCAACTAGCACAAGAGACCCAGTACTTC. Residues: CASSQLAQETQYF.